A selection of T cell receptor beta chains follows, all from one sample in a study of radiotherapy plus CTLA-4 blockade in lung cancer. The protocol was immunoSEQ multiplex PCR, while the TCRdb copy is restricted to in-frame clones and leaves out a portion. This sample yields just over 60,000 clones, of which 60% to 80% are seen a single time; approximately 4% belongs to the top ten. The sample was peripheral blood, taken from a patient treated with radiotherapy plus ipilimumab. The receptors were gathered from a human donor with non-small cell lung cancer who had a complete response to radiotherapy plus ipilimumab. Both conserved end residues are part of each CDR3. Fields, in order: CDR3 DNA, CDR3 protein, V gene, clone size, D gene, J gene. D genes are given only for firm matches. Rows give clone size only sometimes, using once, few, many, or a class for an expanded clone.

DNA: TGTGCCAGCAGCTTTCCAGGGATCACATATGGCTACACCTTC; CDR3: CASSFPGITYGYTF; V: TRBV7-2; size: -; D: -; J: TRBJ1-2
DNA: TGCGCCAGCAGCTTACGGGGAGGAAACGAGCAGTACTTC; CDR3: CASSLRGGNEQYF; V: TRBV5-1; size: -; D: -; J: TRBJ2-7
DNA: TGTGCTAGTGCCATGCCCGCAGACCTTAGCTCCTACAATGAGCAGTTCTTC; CDR3: CASAMPADLSSYNEQFF; V: TRBV12-5; size: -; D: -; J: TRBJ2-1
DNA: TGTGCCAGCAAGGCGAGCGGGGGGCCCTACAATGAGCAGTTCTTC; CDR3: CASKASGGPYNEQFF; V: TRBV27; size: once; D: TRBD2; J: TRBJ2-1
DNA: TGTGCCAGCAGTGTCGGGAGGGTTGGCGATGAGCAGTTCTTC; CDR3: CASSVGRVGDEQFF; V: TRBV2; size: -; D: TRBD2; J: TRBJ2-1
DNA: TGTGCCAGCAGCTTAGAGGGGGCCGGGGAGACCCAGTACTTC; CDR3: CASSLEGAGETQYF; V: TRBV9; size: -; D: TRBD1; J: TRBJ2-5
DNA: TGTGCCAGCAGCTCGTCAGGGACCGGGGAGCTGTTTTTT; CDR3: CASSSSGTGELFF; V: TRBV11-2; size: once; D: -; J: TRBJ2-2
DNA: TGTGCCAGCAGTTTAGCCCGACAGGGGGGCTACGAGCAGTACTTC; CDR3: CASSLARQGGYEQYF; V: TRBV28; size: -; D: TRBD1; J: TRBJ2-7
DNA: TGTGCCAGCAGCTTAGGACAGGGCTTTTTGGATACGCAGTATTTT; CDR3: CASSLGQGFLDTQYF; V: TRBV7-9; size: -; D: TRBD1; J: TRBJ2-3
DNA: TGTGCCAGCAGTTTCTCGGATTCCGGGGCCAACGTCCTGACTTTC; CDR3: CASSFSDSGANVLTF; V: TRBV27; size: -; D: -; J: TRBJ2-6
DNA: TGCGCCAGCAGTCCTGACGGGGGCCCAGGAGGAGATACGCAGTATTTT; CDR3: CASSPDGGPGGDTQYF; V: TRBV5-1; size: -; D: -; J: TRBJ2-3
DNA: TGTGCCTGGATGGGGGCGGTCAATGAGCAGTTCTTC; CDR3: CAWMGAVNEQFF; V: TRBV30; size: -; D: -; J: TRBJ2-1
DNA: TGTGCCAGTAACTCCGGACAGGCTTATTCACCCCTCCACTTT; CDR3: CASNSGQAYSPLHF; V: TRBV19; size: -; D: TRBD1; J: TRBJ1-6
DNA: TGTGCCAGCAGCTTATATGGACGGAATGAAGCTTTCTTT; CDR3: CASSLYGRNEAFF; V: TRBV5-5; size: once; D: -; J: TRBJ1-1
DNA: TGTGCCAGCAGTCGCTCCGGGACAGGGAATCAGCCCCAGCATTTT; CDR3: CASSRSGTGNQPQHF; V: TRBV6-5; size: few; D: TRBD1; J: TRBJ1-5
DNA: TGTGCCAGCAGCTTCAGTACTACGAACACCGGGGAGCTGTTTTTT; CDR3: CASSFSTTNTGELFF; V: TRBV7-6; size: -; D: -; J: TRBJ2-2
DNA: TGTGCCAGCAGCCGCGGGACAGGGAACTACGAGCAGTACTTC; CDR3: CASSRGTGNYEQYF; V: TRBV7-2; size: few; D: TRBD1; J: TRBJ2-7
DNA: TGTGCCAGCAGTCCCAGCCTCAATCAGCCCCAGCATTTT; CDR3: CASSPSLNQPQHF; V: TRBV6-4; size: -; D: -; J: TRBJ1-5
DNA: TGTGCCAGCAGCCCGACAGGGAGGGACGAGCAGTACTTC; CDR3: CASSPTGRDEQYF; V: TRBV5-6; size: few; D: -; J: TRBJ2-7
DNA: TGTGCCTGGAGTTCAGGCCCTTTCACTGAAGCTTTCTTT; CDR3: CAWSSGPFTEAFF; V: TRBV30; size: -; D: -; J: TRBJ1-1
DNA: TGTGCCAGCAGTTCCCAGGGGGTTGAGCAGTTCTTC; CDR3: CASSSQGVEQFF; V: TRBV6-5; size: few; D: TRBD1; J: TRBJ2-1
DNA: TGTGCCAGTAGTTCGTATAGCGGGGGGGCAGGTGAGCAGTTCTTC; CDR3: CASSSYSGGAGEQFF; V: TRBV19; size: few; D: TRBD2; J: TRBJ2-1
DNA: TGTGCCAGCAGTTACTACGCGGGTAGTCAAGAGACCCAGTACTTC; CDR3: CASSYYAGSQETQYF; V: TRBV6-5; size: few; D: -; J: TRBJ2-5
DNA: TGTGCCAGCAGCTTGACAGCCTCCTACAATGAGCAGTTCTTC; CDR3: CASSLTASYNEQFF; V: TRBV5-6; size: -; D: -; J: TRBJ2-1
DNA: TGCGCCAGCAGCCAAGATCTTGGGAGCTCCTACGAGCAGTACTTC; CDR3: CASSQDLGSSYEQYF; V: TRBV4-1; size: -; D: -; J: TRBJ2-7
DNA: TGTGCCAGTAGTAAGGACAGGGGCACAGATACGCAGTATTTT; CDR3: CASSKDRGTDTQYF; V: TRBV19; size: -; D: TRBD1; J: TRBJ2-3
DNA: TGTGCCAGCTCACCAAACACCGCTAGCACAGATACGCAGTATTTT; CDR3: CASSPNTASTDTQYF; V: TRBV18; size: -; D: -; J: TRBJ2-3
DNA: TGTGCCAGCAGTTTAACAGGGGATAGCAATCAGCCCCAGCATTTT; CDR3: CASSLTGDSNQPQHF; V: TRBV6-5; size: few; D: TRBD1; J: TRBJ1-5
DNA: TGTGCCAGCAGCCCACTCCACAGGGGTAACACTGAAGCTTTCTTT; CDR3: CASSPLHRGNTEAFF; V: TRBV7-2; size: once; D: TRBD1; J: TRBJ1-1
DNA: TGCAGCGTTGAAGATAGCGGGCAGGCAAACGGCTACACCTTC; CDR3: CSVEDSGQANGYTF; V: TRBV29-1; size: -; D: -; J: TRBJ1-2
DNA: TGTGCCAGCATGCGCGACAGGAACTATGGCTACACCTTC; CDR3: CASMRDRNYGYTF; V: TRBV6-5; size: -; D: -; J: TRBJ1-2
DNA: TGTGCCAGCAGTTACGACTTGCTCCAGGGGGACTATGGCTACACCTTC; CDR3: CASSYDLLQGDYGYTF; V: TRBV6-5; size: -; D: TRBD1; J: TRBJ1-2
DNA: TGCGCCAGCAGCAATTTCGAGAACCGAAAGACCTATGGCTACACCTTC; CDR3: CASSNFENRKTYGYTF; V: TRBV4-1; size: -; D: -; J: TRBJ1-2
DNA: TGTGCCAGCAGACGTGCCGGGACTAGTCTCTCTCGTGAGCAGTTCTTC; CDR3: CASRRAGTSLSREQFF; V: TRBV28; size: -; D: TRBD2; J: TRBJ2-1
DNA: TGTGCCAGCAGTGAAGACTTTGTCGGGGAGCTGTTTTTT; CDR3: CASSEDFVGELFF; V: TRBV6-1; size: -; D: -; J: TRBJ2-2